This record covers a single T cell receptor beta chain. This entry comes from a study of T cell changes during pregnancy in multiple sclerosis. The table came from immunoSEQ multiplex PCR; TCRdb's copy has only in-frame clones and leaves some out. Among 50,000 or so clones, about 90% were seen once, and the ten largest hold 0.25% to 0.3%. V dropped 5 bases and J dropped 0; count of bases not matched to a gene: 3. Looked up from germline, CDR1 is LNHDA and CDR2 is SQIVND (reference sequence). The CDR3 totals 14 residues. The receptor's source is a female donor with multiple sclerosis, enrolled in a pregnancy study. The source was CD4+ T cells from peripheral blood mononuclear cells, collected in the second trimester of pregnancy. The chain uses TRBV19 and TRBJ1-2; TRBD1 agrees at 7 bases. CDR3 DNA sequence: TGTGCCAGTAGTTCGGACAGGACTAACTATGGCTACACCTTC. Its protein product is CASSSDRTNYGYTF.